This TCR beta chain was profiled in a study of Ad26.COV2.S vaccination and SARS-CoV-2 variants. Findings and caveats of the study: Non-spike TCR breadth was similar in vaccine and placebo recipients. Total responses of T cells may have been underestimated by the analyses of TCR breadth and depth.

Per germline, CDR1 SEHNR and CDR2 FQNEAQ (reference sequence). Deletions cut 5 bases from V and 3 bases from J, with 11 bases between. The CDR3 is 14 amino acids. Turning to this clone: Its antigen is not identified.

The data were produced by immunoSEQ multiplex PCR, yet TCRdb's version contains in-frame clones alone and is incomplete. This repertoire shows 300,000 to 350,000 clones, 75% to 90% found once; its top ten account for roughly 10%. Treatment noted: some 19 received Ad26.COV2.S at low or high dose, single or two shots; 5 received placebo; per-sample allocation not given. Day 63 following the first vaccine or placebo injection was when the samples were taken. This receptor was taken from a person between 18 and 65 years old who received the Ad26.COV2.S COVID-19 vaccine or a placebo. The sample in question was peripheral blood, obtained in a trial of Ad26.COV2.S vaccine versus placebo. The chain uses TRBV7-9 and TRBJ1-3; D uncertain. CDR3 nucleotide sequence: TGTGCCAGCAGCCAGACTAGTAGTGGAAACACCATATATTTT. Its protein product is CASSQTSSGNTIYF.